This TCR beta chain was captured in a study of PD-1 blockade in classical Hodgkin lymphoma. Worth noting for this clone: What it binds is not known.

The method was immunoSEQ multiplex PCR; TCRdb's version includes in-frame clones alone and lacks a portion of them. Of approximately 27,000 clones in the sample, over 70% were seen once. Study-level points and caveats: Those starting nivolumab under 1 year post-ASCT were excluded.

The sample's time point: cycle 4 day 1 (C4D1), after around six weeks of nivolumab. All patients relapsed after autologous stem cell transplantation, and brentuximab vedotin exposure varied. The V gene's germline CDR1 is MDHEN and CDR2 SYDVKM. The CDR3 contains 14 residues. The V gene lost 3 bases and the J gene lost 5 bases, with 13 bases spanning the gap. The material sequenced was peripheral blood mononuclear cells (PBMCs), taken before the fourth cycle of nivolumab. This clonotype originated in a human donor with classical Hodgkin lymphoma. The chain uses TRBV28 and TRBJ2-5, with D hard to call. This CDR3 is CASSFLPRVETQYF. Written as DNA, the CDR3 is TGTGCCAGCAGTTTCCTCCCTCGAGTGGAGACCCAGTACTTC.